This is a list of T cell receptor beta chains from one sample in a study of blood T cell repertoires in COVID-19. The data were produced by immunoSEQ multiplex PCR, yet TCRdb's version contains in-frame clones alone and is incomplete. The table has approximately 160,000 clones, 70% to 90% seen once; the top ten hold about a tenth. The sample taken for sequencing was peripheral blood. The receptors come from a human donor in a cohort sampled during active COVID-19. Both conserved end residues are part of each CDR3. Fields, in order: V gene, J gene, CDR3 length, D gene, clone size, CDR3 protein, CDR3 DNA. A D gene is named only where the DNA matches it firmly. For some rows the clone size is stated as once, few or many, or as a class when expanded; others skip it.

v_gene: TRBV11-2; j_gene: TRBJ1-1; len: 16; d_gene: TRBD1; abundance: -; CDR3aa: CASRPSNRGPRTEAFF; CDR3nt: TGTGCCAGCAGGCCGAGTAACAGGGGGCCGCGGACTGAAGCTTTCTTT
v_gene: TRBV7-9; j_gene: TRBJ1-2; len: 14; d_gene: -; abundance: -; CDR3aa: CASSHSGGDYGYTF; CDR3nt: TGTGCCAGCAGCCACTCAGGTGGTGACTATGGCTACACCTTC
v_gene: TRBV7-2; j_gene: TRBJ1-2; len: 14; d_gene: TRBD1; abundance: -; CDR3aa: CASRPGTGAAGYTF; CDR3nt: TGTGCCAGCAGGCCCGGGACAGGGGCCGCTGGCTACACCTTC
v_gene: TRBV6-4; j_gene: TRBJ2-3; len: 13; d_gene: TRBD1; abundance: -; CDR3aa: CASSGQGGDTQYF; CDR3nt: TGTGCCAGCTCGGGACAGGGTGGGGATACGCAGTATTTT
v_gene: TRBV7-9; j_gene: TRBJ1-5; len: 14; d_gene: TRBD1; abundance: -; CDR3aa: CASSLGQGNQPQHF; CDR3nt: TGTGCCAGCAGCTTGGGACAGGGCAATCAGCCCCAGCATTTT
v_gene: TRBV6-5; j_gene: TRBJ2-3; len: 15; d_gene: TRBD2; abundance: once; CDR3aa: CASSLAGGRTDTQYF; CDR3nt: TGTGCCAGCAGTCTAGCGGGGGGGCGTACAGATACGCAGTATTTT
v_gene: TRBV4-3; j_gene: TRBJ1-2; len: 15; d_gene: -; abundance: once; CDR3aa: CASSQVEGSDYGYTF; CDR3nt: TGCGCCAGCAGCCAAGTGGAAGGCAGCGACTATGGCTACACCTTC
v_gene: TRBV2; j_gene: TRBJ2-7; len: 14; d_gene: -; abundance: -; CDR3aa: CASRNPDTNYEQYF; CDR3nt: TGTGCCAGCAGGAACCCGGACACTAACTACGAGCAGTACTTC
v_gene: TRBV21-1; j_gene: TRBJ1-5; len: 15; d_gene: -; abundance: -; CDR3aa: CASSFSQGAHQPQHF; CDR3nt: TGTGCCAGCAGCTTCTCGCAGGGGGCTCATCAGCCCCAGCATTTT
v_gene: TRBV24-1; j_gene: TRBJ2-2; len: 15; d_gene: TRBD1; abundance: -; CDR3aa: CATSGTGSNTGELFF; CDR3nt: TGTGCCACCAGTGGGACAGGGTCGAACACCGGGGAGCTGTTTTTT
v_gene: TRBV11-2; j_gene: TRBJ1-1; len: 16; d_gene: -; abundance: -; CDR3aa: CASSLVGRAGNTEAFF; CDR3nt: TGTGCCAGCAGCTTAGTGGGCAGGGCTGGGAACACTGAAGCTTTCTTT
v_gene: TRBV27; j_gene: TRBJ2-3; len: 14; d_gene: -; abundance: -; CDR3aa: CASSPGGSTDTQYF; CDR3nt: TGTGCCAGCAGCCCTGGCGGCAGCACAGATACGCAGTATTTT
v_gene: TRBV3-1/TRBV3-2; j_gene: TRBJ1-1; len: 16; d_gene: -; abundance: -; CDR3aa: CASSTPRGGAPTEAFF; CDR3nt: TGTGCCAGCAGCACTCCTCGGGGGGGGGCGCCGACTGAAGCTTTCTTT
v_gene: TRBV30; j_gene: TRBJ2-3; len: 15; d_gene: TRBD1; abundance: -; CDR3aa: CAWRPGQGSSDTQYF; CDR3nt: TGTGCCTGGAGGCCGGGACAGGGGAGCTCAGATACGCAGTATTTT